The rows below give T cell receptor beta chains drawn from one sample of a study of T cells in localized non-small cell lung cancer. Sequencing was performed with immunoSEQ multiplex PCR; in TCRdb, only in-frame clones are kept and a portion is missing. This sample carries about 82,000 clones, 60% to 85% of them seen once, and the ten largest clones take roughly 19%. Sequencing was performed on PBMCs, taken before any cancer treatment. The receptors were sampled from a man between 40 and 70 years old with stage II squamous cell lung carcinoma. Each CDR3 is given with its conserved first and last residue. Fields, in order: D gene, clone size, J gene, V gene, CDR3 protein, CDR3 DNA. The D gene is left open where the match is weak. Some rows have no size entry. The others give once, few or many, or a class for an expanded clone.

d_call: -
clone_size: -
j_call: TRBJ1-4
v_call: TRBV11-2
cdr3_aa: CASSLVRGKDEKLFF
cdr3_nt: TGTGCCAGCAGCTTAGTCAGGGGCAAGGATGAAAAACTGTTTTTT

d_call: -
clone_size: few
j_call: TRBJ1-2
v_call: TRBV6-6
cdr3_aa: CASSSPDRLNYGYTF
cdr3_nt: TGTGCCAGCAGCAGTCCGGATCGCCTTAACTATGGCTACACCTTC

d_call: -
clone_size: -
j_call: TRBJ1-1
v_call: TRBV4-1
cdr3_aa: CASSLSPGNRAAFF
cdr3_nt: TGCGCCAGCAGCCTTAGCCCCGGGAACAGGGCAGCTTTCTTT

d_call: -
clone_size: -
j_call: TRBJ2-5
v_call: TRBV11-2
cdr3_aa: CASSLQGARETQYF
cdr3_nt: TGTGCCAGCAGCTTACAGGGTGCGCGGGAGACCCAGTACTTC

d_call: TRBD1
clone_size: -
j_call: TRBJ1-5
v_call: TRBV15
cdr3_aa: CATSRGAGRGDSNQPQHF
cdr3_nt: TGTGCCACCAGCAGGGGCGCCGGCAGGGGGGATAGCAATCAGCCCCAGCATTTT

d_call: -
clone_size: -
j_call: TRBJ2-7
v_call: TRBV6-5
cdr3_aa: CASSSPGIAGEQYF
cdr3_nt: TGTGCCAGCAGTTCCCCCGGAATAGCTGGCGAGCAGTACTTC

d_call: -
clone_size: -
j_call: TRBJ1-6
v_call: TRBV13
cdr3_aa: CASTLTTGPAVDSPLHF
cdr3_nt: TGTGCCAGCACCCTAACCACAGGTCCTGCTGTTGATTCACCCCTCCACTTT

d_call: -
clone_size: -
j_call: TRBJ1-3
v_call: TRBV19
cdr3_aa: CASSIRVFGNTIYF
cdr3_nt: TGTGCCAGTAGTATTCGTGTTTTTGGAAACACCATATATTTT

d_call: -
clone_size: -
j_call: TRBJ2-2
v_call: TRBV29-1
cdr3_aa: CSVEDGSTNTGELFF
cdr3_nt: TGCAGCGTTGAAGACGGATCCACGAACACCGGGGAGCTGTTTTTT

d_call: -
clone_size: -
j_call: TRBJ1-3
v_call: TRBV5-6
cdr3_aa: CASSFSFSGNTIYF
cdr3_nt: TGTGCCAGCAGCTTTTCATTCTCTGGAAACACCATATATTTT

d_call: TRBD1
clone_size: -
j_call: TRBJ2-5
v_call: TRBV29-1
cdr3_aa: CSGRTGGETQYF
cdr3_nt: TGCAGCGGGCGGACAGGGGGAGAGACCCAGTACTTC

d_call: -
clone_size: -
j_call: TRBJ1-1
v_call: TRBV27
cdr3_aa: CASSWAAGGVEAFF
cdr3_nt: TGTGCCAGCAGTTGGGCGGCCGGCGGTGTGGAAGCTTTCTTT

d_call: -
clone_size: -
j_call: TRBJ2-7
v_call: TRBV2
cdr3_aa: CASSERRVEQYF
cdr3_nt: TGTGCCAGCAGTGAAAGGCGGGTCGAGCAGTACTTC

d_call: -
clone_size: -
j_call: TRBJ1-4
v_call: TRBV30
cdr3_aa: CAWSVEGEKLFF
cdr3_nt: TGTGCCTGGAGTGTAGAAGGGGAAAAACTGTTTTTT

d_call: -
clone_size: -
j_call: TRBJ2-5
v_call: TRBV2
cdr3_aa: CASRQETQYF
cdr3_nt: TGTGCCAGCAGACAAGAGACCCAGTACTTC

d_call: TRBD1
clone_size: -
j_call: TRBJ2-7
v_call: TRBV7-7
cdr3_aa: CASSLGTGLSEQYF
cdr3_nt: TGTGCTAGCAGCTTAGGGACAGGGCTGTCCGAGCAGTACTTC

d_call: TRBD2
clone_size: -
j_call: TRBJ2-7
v_call: TRBV29-1
cdr3_aa: CSVGSGASGTYEQYF
cdr3_nt: TGCAGCGTTGGGAGTGGGGCTAGCGGAACCTACGAGCAGTACTTC

d_call: TRBD2
clone_size: -
j_call: TRBJ2-3
v_call: TRBV10-3
cdr3_aa: CAISESKRGPTDTQYF
cdr3_nt: TGTGCCATCAGTGAGTCCAAGCGGGGGCCCACAGATACGCAGTATTTT

d_call: -
clone_size: once
j_call: TRBJ2-3
v_call: TRBV6-6
cdr3_aa: CASSPRGGSTDTQYF
cdr3_nt: TGTGCCAGCAGCCCTAGGGGGGGGAGCACAGATACGCAGTATTTT

d_call: -
clone_size: -
j_call: TRBJ1-1
v_call: TRBV5-1
cdr3_aa: CASSPSVGITEAFF
cdr3_nt: TGCGCCAGCAGCCCGAGCGTCGGGATCACTGAAGCTTTCTTT

d_call: TRBD1
clone_size: -
j_call: TRBJ2-1
v_call: TRBV2
cdr3_aa: CASSLGQGIGNEQFF
cdr3_nt: TGTGCCAGCAGTTTGGGACAGGGAATTGGCAATGAGCAGTTCTTC

d_call: -
clone_size: -
j_call: TRBJ2-5
v_call: TRBV7-2
cdr3_aa: CASSLGTAEETQYF
cdr3_nt: TGTGCCAGCAGCTTAGGGACAGCGGAAGAGACCCAGTACTTC

d_call: -
clone_size: -
j_call: TRBJ1-1
v_call: TRBV29-1
cdr3_aa: CSVERPQDTEAFF
cdr3_nt: TGCAGCGTTGAACGACCCCAGGACACTGAAGCTTTCTTT

d_call: -
clone_size: -
j_call: TRBJ2-7
v_call: TRBV5-6
cdr3_aa: CASSPEGFGEQYF
cdr3_nt: TGTGCCAGCAGCCCAGAAGGCTTCGGAGAGCAGTACTTC

d_call: -
clone_size: few
j_call: TRBJ1-2
v_call: TRBV19
cdr3_aa: CASRISRNYGYTF
cdr3_nt: TGTGCCAGTAGGATCTCCAGGAACTATGGCTACACCTTC

d_call: -
clone_size: -
j_call: TRBJ1-1
v_call: TRBV5-8
cdr3_aa: CASSQDLLAPNTEAFF
cdr3_nt: TGTGCCAGCAGCCAAGATCTTCTAGCCCCGAACACTGAAGCTTTCTTT

d_call: TRBD2
clone_size: -
j_call: TRBJ2-1
v_call: TRBV2
cdr3_aa: CASSERLAGNEQFF
cdr3_nt: TGTGCCAGCAGTGAACGACTAGCAGGAAATGAGCAGTTCTTC

d_call: -
clone_size: once
j_call: TRBJ1-4
v_call: TRBV13
cdr3_aa: CASSLGSLRGNEKLFF
cdr3_nt: TGTGCCAGCAGCTTAGGCAGCTTGAGGGGGAATGAAAAACTGTTTTTT

d_call: -
clone_size: -
j_call: TRBJ2-1
v_call: TRBV5-4
cdr3_aa: CASSPPRGNEQFF
cdr3_nt: TGTGCCAGCAGCCCTCCGCGGGGCAATGAGCAGTTCTTC

d_call: TRBD2
clone_size: few
j_call: TRBJ2-5
v_call: TRBV4-1
cdr3_aa: CASRGLGGVLGETQYF
cdr3_nt: TGCGCCAGCAGGGGACTCGGGGGGGTTTTAGGAGAGACCCAGTACTTC

d_call: -
clone_size: -
j_call: TRBJ1-6
v_call: TRBV27
cdr3_aa: CASSLRVYNSPLHF
cdr3_nt: TGTGCCAGCAGTCTCCGGGTTTATAATTCACCCCTCCACTTT

d_call: -
clone_size: -
j_call: TRBJ2-1
v_call: TRBV20-1
cdr3_aa: CSAWRQEQFF
cdr3_nt: TGCAGTGCCTGGCGACAAGAGCAGTTCTTC

d_call: TRBD1
clone_size: -
j_call: TRBJ1-4
v_call: TRBV9
cdr3_aa: CASSVDRGGVEKLFF
cdr3_nt: TGTGCCAGCAGCGTGGACAGGGGAGGAGTTGAAAAACTGTTTTTT

d_call: -
clone_size: -
j_call: TRBJ1-2
v_call: TRBV10-3
cdr3_aa: CAISESRSSGSHGYTF
cdr3_nt: TGTGCCATCAGTGAGTCGAGGTCTAGCGGCAGTCATGGCTACACCTTC

d_call: TRBD1
clone_size: few
j_call: TRBJ2-7
v_call: TRBV7-2
cdr3_aa: CASRQGVSYEQYF
cdr3_nt: TGTGCCAGCAGACAGGGGGTCTCCTACGAGCAGTACTTC